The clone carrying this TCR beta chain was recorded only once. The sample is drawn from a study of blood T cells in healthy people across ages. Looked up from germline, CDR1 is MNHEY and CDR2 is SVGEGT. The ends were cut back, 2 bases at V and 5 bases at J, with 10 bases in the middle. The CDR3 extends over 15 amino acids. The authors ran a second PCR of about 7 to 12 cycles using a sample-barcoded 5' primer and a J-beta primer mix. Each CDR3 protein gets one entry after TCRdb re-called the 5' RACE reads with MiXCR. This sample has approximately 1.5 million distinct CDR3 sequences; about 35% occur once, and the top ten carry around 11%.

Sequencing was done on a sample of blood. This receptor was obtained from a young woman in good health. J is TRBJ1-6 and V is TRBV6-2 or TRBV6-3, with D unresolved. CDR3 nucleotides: TGTGCCAGCAGTTACAGGGAAGCGGATAATTCACCCCTCCACTTT. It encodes CASSYREADNSPLHF.